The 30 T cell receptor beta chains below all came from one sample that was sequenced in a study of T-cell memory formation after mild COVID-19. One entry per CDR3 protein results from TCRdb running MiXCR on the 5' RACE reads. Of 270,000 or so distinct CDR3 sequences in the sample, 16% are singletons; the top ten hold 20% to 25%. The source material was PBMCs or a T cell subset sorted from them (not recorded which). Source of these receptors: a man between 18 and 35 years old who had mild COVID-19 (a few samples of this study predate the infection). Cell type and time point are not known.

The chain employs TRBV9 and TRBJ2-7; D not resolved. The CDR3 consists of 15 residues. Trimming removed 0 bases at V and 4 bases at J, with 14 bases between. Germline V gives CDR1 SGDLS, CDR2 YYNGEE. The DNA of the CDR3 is TGTGCCAGCAGCGTAGCTTGGCAGCTGAATTACGAGCAGTACGTC. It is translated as CASSVAWQLNYEQYV.

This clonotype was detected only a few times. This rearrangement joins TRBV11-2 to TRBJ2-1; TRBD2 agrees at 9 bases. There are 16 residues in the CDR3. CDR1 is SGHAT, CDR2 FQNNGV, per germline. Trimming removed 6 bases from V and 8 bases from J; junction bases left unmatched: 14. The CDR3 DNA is TGTGCCAGCAGGCGTATAGCGGGGGAGCCTCCCCATGAGCAGTTCTTC. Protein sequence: CASRRIAGEPPHEQFF.

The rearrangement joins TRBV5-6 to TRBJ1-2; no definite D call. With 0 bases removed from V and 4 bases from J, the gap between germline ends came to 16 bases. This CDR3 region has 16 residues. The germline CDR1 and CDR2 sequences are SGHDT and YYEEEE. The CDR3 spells CASSLGPPRNPYGYTF. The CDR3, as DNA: TGTGCCAGCAGCTTGGGCCCCCCACGAAACCCCTATGGCTACACCTTC. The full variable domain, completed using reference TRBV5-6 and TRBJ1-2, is DAGVTQSPTHLIKTRGQQVTLRCSPKSGHDTVSWYQQALGQGPQFIFQYYEEEERQRGNFPDRFSGHQFPNYSSELNVNALLLGDSALYLCASSLGPPRNPYGYTFGSGTRLTVV.

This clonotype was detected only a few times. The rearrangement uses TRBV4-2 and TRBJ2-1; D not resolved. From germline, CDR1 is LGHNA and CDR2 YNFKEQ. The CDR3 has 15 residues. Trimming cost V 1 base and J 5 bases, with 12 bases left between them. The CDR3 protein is CASSQGLGYHNEQFF. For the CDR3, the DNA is TGTGCCAGCAGCCAAGGGCTCGGGTACCACAATGAGCAGTTCTTC.

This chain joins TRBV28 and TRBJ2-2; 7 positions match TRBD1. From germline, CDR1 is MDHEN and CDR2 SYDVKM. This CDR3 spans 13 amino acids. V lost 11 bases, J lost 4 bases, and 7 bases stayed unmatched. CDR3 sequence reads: CAVYRGPTGELFF. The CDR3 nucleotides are TGTGCCGTCTACAGGGGACCCACCGGGGAGCTGTTTTTT.

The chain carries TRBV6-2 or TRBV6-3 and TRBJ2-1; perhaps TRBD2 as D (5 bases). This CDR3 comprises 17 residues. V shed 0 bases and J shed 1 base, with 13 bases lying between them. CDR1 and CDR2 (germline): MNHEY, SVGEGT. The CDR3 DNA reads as TGTGCCAGCAGTTACTCGGTGAGAAGCGGTTCCTACAATGAGCAGTTCTTC. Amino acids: CASSYSVRSGSYNEQFF.

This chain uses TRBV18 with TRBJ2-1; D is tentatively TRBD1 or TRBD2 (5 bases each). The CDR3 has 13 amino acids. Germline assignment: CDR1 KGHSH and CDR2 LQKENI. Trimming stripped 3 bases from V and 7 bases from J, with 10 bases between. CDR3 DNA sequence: TGTGCCAGCTCACCGGGACCGCAAAATGAGCAGTTCTTC. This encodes CASSPGPQNEQFF.

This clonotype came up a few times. The CDR3 nucleotides read TGTGCCAGCACCCCGGGACATCAAAACTATGGCTACACCTTC. This encodes CASTPGHQNYGYTF. The gene calls are TRBV7-9 and TRBJ1-2; D may be TRBD1 (6 bases). The CDR3 consists of 14 residues. Germline loops: CDR1 SEHNR, CDR2 FQNEAQ (reference sequence). Trimming stripped 7 bases from V and 2 bases from J, with 14 bases between.

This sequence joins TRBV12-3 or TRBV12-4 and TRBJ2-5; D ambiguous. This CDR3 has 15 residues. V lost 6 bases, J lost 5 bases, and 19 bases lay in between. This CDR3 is CASRPGPGVQETQYF. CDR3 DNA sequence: TGTGCCAGCAGACCCGGGCCCGGAGTCCAGGAGACCCAGTACTTC.

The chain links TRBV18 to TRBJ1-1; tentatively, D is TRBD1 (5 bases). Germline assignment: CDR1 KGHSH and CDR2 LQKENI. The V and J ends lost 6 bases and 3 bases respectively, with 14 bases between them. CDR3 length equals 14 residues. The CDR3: CASSPAGTDTEAFF. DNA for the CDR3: TGTGCCAGCTCCCCGGCCGGGACGGACACTGAAGCTTTCTTT.

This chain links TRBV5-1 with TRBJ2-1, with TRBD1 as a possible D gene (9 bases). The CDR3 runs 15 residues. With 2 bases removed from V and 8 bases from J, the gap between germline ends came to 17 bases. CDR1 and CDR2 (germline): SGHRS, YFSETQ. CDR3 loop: CASSFGGDRDHEQFF. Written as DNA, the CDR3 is TGCGCCAGCAGCTTCGGGGGGGACAGGGACCATGAGCAGTTCTTC.

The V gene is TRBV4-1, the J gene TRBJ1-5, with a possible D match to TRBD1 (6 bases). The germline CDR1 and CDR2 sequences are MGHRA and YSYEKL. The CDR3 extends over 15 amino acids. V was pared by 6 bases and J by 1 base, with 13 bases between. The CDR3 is CASSGTGASNQPQHF. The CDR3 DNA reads TGCGCCAGCAGTGGGACGGGGGCGAGCAATCAGCCCCAGCATTTT.

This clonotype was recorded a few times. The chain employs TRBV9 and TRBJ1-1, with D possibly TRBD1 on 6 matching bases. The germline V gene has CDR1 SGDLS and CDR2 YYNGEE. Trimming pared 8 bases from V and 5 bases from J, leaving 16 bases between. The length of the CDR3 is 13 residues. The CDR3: CASGGGLITEAFF. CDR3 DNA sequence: TGTGCCAGTGGTGGGGGGCTGATAACTGAAGCTTTCTTT.

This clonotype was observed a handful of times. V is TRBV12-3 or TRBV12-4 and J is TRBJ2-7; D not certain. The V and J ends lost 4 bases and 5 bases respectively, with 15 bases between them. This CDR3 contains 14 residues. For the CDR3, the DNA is TGTGCCAGCAGTTCTGGACCCGTCCTGAACGAGCAGTACTTC. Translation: CASSSGPVLNEQYF.

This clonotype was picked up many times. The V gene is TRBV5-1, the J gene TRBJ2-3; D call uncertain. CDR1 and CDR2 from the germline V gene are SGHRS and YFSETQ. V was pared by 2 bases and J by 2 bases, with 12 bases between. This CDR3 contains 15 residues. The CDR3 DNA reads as TGCGCCAGCAGCTTAAGTGGAAGGAACACAGATACGCAGTATTTT. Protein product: CASSLSGRNTDTQYF. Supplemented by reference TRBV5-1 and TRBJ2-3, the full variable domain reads KAGVTQTPRYLIKTRGQQVTLSCSPISGHRSVSWYQQTPGQGLQFLFEYFSETQRNKGNFPGRFSGRQFSNSRSEMNVSTLELGDSALYLCASSLSGRNTDTQYFGPGTRLTVL.

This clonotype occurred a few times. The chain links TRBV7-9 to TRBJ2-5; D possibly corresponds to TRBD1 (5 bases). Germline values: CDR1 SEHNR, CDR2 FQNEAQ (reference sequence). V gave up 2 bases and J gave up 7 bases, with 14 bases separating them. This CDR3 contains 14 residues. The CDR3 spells CASSLLGAVVTQYF. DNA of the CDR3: TGTGCCAGCAGCTTACTAGGGGCTGTGGTGACCCAGTACTTC.

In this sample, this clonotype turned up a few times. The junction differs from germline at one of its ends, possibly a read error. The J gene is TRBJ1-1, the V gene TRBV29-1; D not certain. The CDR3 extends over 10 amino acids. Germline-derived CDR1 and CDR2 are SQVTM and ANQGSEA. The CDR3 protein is CSAPVGIPLF. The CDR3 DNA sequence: TGCAGCGCTCCGGTCGGGATTCCGCTCTTT.

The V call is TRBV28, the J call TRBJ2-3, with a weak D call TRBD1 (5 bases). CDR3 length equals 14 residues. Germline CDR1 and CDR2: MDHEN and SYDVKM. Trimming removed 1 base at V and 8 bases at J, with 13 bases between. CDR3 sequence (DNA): TGTGCCAGCAGTTTATCCCCAGGGTTCCGTACGCAGTATTTT. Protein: CASSLSPGFRTQYF. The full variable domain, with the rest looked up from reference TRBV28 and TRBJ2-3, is DVKVTQSSRYLVKRTGEKVFLECVQDMDHENMFWYRQDPGLGLRLIYFSYDVKMKEKGDIPEGYSVSREKKERFSLILESASTNQTSMYLCASSLSPGFRTQYFGPGTRLTVL.

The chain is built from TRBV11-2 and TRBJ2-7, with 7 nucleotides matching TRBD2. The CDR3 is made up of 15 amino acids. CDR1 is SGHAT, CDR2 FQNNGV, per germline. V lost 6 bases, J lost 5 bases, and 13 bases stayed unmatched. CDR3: CASRPWGGRENEQYF. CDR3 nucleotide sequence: TGTGCCAGCAGGCCGTGGGGAGGGCGCGAGAACGAGCAGTACTTC.

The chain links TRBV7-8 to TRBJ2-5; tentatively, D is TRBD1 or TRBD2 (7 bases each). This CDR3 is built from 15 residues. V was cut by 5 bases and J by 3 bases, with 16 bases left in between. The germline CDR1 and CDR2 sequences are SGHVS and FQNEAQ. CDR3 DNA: TGTGCCAGCAGCCGATACAGGGGAGGGGAAGAGACCCAGTACTTC. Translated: CASSRYRGGEETQYF. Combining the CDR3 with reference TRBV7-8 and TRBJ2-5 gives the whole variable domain GAGVSQSPRYKVAKRGQDVALRCDPISGHVSLFWYQQALGQGPEFLTYFQNEAQLDKSGLPSDRFFAERPEGSVSTLKIQRTQQEDSAVYLCASSRYRGGEETQYFGPGTRLLVL.

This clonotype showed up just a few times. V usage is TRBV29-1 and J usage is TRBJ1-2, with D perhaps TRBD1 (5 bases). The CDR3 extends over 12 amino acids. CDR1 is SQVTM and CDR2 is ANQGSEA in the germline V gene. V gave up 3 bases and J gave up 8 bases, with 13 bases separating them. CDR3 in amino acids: CSVEAGAWGYTF. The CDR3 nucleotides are TGCAGCGTTGAGGCCGGGGCGTGGGGCTACACCTTC.

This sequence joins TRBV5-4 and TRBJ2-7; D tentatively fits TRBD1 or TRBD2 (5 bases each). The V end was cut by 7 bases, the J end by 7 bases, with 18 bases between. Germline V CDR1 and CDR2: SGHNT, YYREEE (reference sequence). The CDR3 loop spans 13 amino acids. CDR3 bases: TGTGCCAGCCAGCTTATGGGGGAGATAGAGCAGTACGTC. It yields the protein CASQLMGEIEQYV.

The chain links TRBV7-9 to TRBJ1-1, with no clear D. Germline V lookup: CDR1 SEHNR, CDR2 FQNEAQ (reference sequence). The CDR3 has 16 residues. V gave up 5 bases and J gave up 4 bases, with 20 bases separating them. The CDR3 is CASSPAGVGRGTEAFF. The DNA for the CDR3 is TGTGCCAGCAGCCCAGCCGGGGTGGGAAGAGGCACTGAAGCTTTCTTT. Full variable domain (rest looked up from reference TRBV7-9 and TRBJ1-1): DTGVSQNPRHKITKRGQNVTFRCDPISEHNRLYWYRQTLGQGPEFLTYFQNEAQLEKSRLLSDRFSAERPKGSFSTLEIQRTEQGDSAMYLCASSPAGVGRGTEAFFGQGTRLTVV.

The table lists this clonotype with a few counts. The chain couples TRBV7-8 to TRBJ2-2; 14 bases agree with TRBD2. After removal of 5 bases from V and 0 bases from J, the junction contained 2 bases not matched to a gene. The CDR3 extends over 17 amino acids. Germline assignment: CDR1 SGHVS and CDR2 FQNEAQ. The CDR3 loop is CASSGTSGGSNTGELFF. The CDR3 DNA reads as TGTGCCAGCAGCGGGACTAGCGGGGGCTCGAACACCGGGGAGCTGTTTTTT.

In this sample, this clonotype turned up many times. CDR3 amino acids: CASSPGLAGVQYF. In nucleotides, the CDR3 is TGTGCCAGCAGTCCGGGACTAGCGGGGGTACAGTACTTC. The chain recombines TRBV12-3 or TRBV12-4 with TRBJ2-5, with 14 bases that match TRBD2. Trimming cost V 5 bases and J 11 bases; bases outside gene matches: 4. The CDR3 runs to 13 residues.

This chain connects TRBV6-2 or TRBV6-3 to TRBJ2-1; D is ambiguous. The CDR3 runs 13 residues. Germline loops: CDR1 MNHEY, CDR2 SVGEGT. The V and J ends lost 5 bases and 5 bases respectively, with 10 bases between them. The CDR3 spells CASSQDVDNEQFF. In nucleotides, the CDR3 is TGTGCCAGCAGTCAGGACGTCGACAATGAGCAGTTCTTC.

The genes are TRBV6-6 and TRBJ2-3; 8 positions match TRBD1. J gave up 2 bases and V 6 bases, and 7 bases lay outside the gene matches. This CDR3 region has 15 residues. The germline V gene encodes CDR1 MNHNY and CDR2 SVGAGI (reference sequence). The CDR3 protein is CASRDHRGVTDTQYF. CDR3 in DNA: TGTGCCAGCAGGGACCACAGGGGGGTCACAGATACGCAGTATTTT.

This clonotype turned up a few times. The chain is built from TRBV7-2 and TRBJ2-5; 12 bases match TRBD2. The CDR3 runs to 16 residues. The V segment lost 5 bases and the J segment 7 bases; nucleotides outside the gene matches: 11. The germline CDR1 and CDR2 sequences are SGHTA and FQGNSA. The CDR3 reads CASSAPLAGGRRTQYF. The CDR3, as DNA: TGTGCCAGCAGCGCCCCCCTAGCGGGGGGGCGTAGGACCCAGTACTTC.

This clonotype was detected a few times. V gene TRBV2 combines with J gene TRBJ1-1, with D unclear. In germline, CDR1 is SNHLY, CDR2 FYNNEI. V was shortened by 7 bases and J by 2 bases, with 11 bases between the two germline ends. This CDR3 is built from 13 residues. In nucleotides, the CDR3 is TGTGCCAGCACCCCGGCCCCTAACACTGAAGCTTTCTTT. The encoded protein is CASTPAPNTEAFF.

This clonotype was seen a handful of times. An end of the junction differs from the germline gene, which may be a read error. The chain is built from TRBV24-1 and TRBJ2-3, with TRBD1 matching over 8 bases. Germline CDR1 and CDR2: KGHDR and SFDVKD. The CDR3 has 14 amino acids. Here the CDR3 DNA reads TGTGCCACCAGTGATCCACAGGGGACAGGTACGCAGTATTTT. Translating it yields CATSDPQGTGTQYF.